Detailed here is one TCR beta chain. What it recognizes is unknown. TCRdb's copy holds only in-frame clones and misses some; the assay was immunoSEQ multiplex PCR. The sample yields approximately 90,000 clones, nearly 90% seen once. This CDR3 comprises 16 residues. V was shortened by 0 bases and J by 8 bases, with 16 bases between the two germline ends. Germline V gives CDR1 MNHEY, CDR2 SVGAGI. The record originates from a study of T cell responses to AZD1222 COVID-19 vaccine. About the research overall: Both about-4-week and about-12-week second-dose recipients were combined.

Regarding the study as a whole: Females outnumbered males among donors, who were mostly white British; clonal diversity was possibly underestimated. Reports say nearly half of spike-specific TCRs go after unmutated variant regions. Repertoire samples came only from after the peak T cell response.

The origin of this receptor is an adult in good health. The sample consisted of peripheral blood, taken on day 0 of AZD1222 vaccination. This rearrangement joins TRBV6-5 to TRBJ1-4; D not resolved. The CDR3 DNA is TGTGCCAGCAGTTACTCCCCCGATCGGACCGACGAAAAACTGTTTTTT. Protein: CASSYSPDRTDEKLFF.